This is a list of T cell receptor beta chains from one sample in a study of cytotoxic CD8 clonotypes in ibrutinib-treated CLL. Profiled with immunoSEQ multiplex PCR; TCRdb holds only in-frame clones, not every one. The sample holds some 200,000 clones, roughly 77% seen once. Material: PBMCs, obtained after 12 months of ibrutinib treatment. All receptors derive from a human donor with chronic lymphocytic leukemia. The CDR3 runs from the conserved cysteine through the conserved F or W. A D gene is named only where the DNA matches it firmly. Size is stated for part of the rows, as once, few or many counts, or as a class when the clone is expanded.

V	size	D	J	DNA	CDR3
TRBV5-6	.	TRBD2	TRBJ2-7	TGTGCCAGCAGCTGGCTCGGGGGTGGGGCGACTAGCAGATACGAGCAGTACTTC	CASSWLGGGATSRYEQYF
TRBV28	.	.	TRBJ2-7	TGTGCCAGCACTGCGGGGAAATACGAGCAGTACTTC	CASTAGKYEQYF
TRBV5-1	.	.	TRBJ1-2	TGCGCCAGCACCCCTTTCGAGGGGAATGGCTACACCTTC	CASTPFEGNGYTF
TRBV30	.	.	TRBJ1-1	TGTGCCTGGAGTGTAGGAACGGTGAACACTGAAGCTTTCTTT	CAWSVGTVNTEAFF
TRBV29-1	.	TRBD1	TRBJ2-7	TGCAGCGCGGGGGACAGGGGGCCTGACGAGCAGTACTTC	CSAGDRGPDEQYF
TRBV6-5	.	.	TRBJ1-1	TGTGCCAGCAGTTTTGACGCGGGGGCGCAGATTAAGGCTTTCTTT	CASSFDAGAQIKAFF
TRBV6-5	.	TRBD2	TRBJ2-3	TGTGCCAGCAGTAATAGAGGACTAGCACCAGATACGCAGTATTTT	CASSNRGLAPDTQYF
TRBV20-1	few	.	TRBJ1-1	TGCAGTGCTTGGGGCGCATCTAAAGCTTTCTTT	CSAWGASKAFF
TRBV29-1	.	TRBD1	TRBJ1-2	TGCAGCGTTGAGAGGACAGGGGGCAGACTTGGCTACACCTTC	CSVERTGGRLGYTF
TRBV27	.	.	TRBJ1-2	TGTGCCAGCAGTTTCCAGGGTGACTATGGCTACACCTTC	CASSFQGDYGYTF
TRBV7-2	.	.	TRBJ2-1	TGTGCCAGCAGCCCCCGACCCCAAGGTAATGAGCAGTTCTTC	CASSPRPQGNEQFF
TRBV28	.	.	TRBJ1-1	TGTGCCAGCAGTTTAAACGCTTTGAGGGGTGGGACTTTCTTT	CASSLNALRGGTFF
TRBV6-6	.	.	TRBJ2-7	TGTGCCAGCCTTCCCACAGGCCGCACCTACGAGCAGTACTTC	CASLPTGRTYEQYF
TRBV6-5	.	.	TRBJ1-1	TGTGCCAGCAGCCCCGGAACAAGACAAATCGCTTTCTTT	CASSPGTRQIAFF
TRBV6-5	.	TRBD1	TRBJ1-5	TGTGCCAGCAGCAGGGACAGGGGCGGCAATCAGCCCCAGCATTTT	CASSRDRGGNQPQHF
TRBV7-9	.	TRBD1	TRBJ1-2	TGTGCCAGCAGCGACAACACGCGGACAGGGCCAACTAACTATGGCTACACCTTC	CASSDNTRTGPTNYGYTF
TRBV30	few	.	TRBJ1-5	TGTGCCTGGAGTGTACACCTCAATCAGCCCCAGCATTTT	CAWSVHLNQPQHF
TRBV2	few	.	TRBJ2-3	TGTGCCAGCAACACCGGGACCAACACAGATACGCAGTATTTT	CASNTGTNTDTQYF
TRBV28	.	.	TRBJ1-1	TGTGCCAGCAGTCTCCTATTGGCTGAAGCTTTCTTT	CASSLLLAEAFF
TRBV5-1	.	.	TRBJ1-2	TGCGCCAGCAGCTCAGACCAGGGAACAGCTTACTATGGCTACACCTTC	CASSSDQGTAYYGYTF
TRBV25-1	.	.	TRBJ1-1	TGTGCCAGCAGTCACCTCGAGAGCACTGAAGCTTTCTTT	CASSHLESTEAFF
TRBV7-9	.	.	TRBJ1-3	TGTGCCAGCAGCTTGATGTCCTCTGGAAACACCATATATTTT	CASSLMSSGNTIYF